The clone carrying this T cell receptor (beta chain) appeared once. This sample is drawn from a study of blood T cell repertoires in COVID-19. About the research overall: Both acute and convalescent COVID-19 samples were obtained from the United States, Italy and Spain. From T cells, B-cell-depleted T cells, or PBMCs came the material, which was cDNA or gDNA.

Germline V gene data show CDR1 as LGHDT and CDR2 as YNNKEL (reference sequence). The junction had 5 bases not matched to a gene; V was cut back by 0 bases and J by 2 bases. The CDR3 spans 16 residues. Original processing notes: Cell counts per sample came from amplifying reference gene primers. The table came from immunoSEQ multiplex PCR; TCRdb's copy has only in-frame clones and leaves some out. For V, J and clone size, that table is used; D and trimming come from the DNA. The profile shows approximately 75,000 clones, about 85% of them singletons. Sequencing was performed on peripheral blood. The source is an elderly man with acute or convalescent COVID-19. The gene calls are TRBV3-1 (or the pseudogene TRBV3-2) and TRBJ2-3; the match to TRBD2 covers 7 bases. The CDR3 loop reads CASSQEALAATDTQYF. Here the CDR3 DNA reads TGTGCCAGCAGCCAAGAGGCTCTAGCGGCCACAGATACGCAGTATTTT.